Each of the 30 T cell receptor beta chains below was sequenced from the same sample in a study of blood T cell repertoires in COVID-19. TCRdb keeps only in-frame clones here, not all; method: immunoSEQ multiplex PCR. The repertoire holds tens of thousands of clones, with about 88% as singletons. The specimen was peripheral blood. The receptors derive from a woman aged 70 to 79 with active COVID-19.

The chain links TRBV21-1 to TRBJ2-3; TRBD1 is taken as the D call from the table, unchecked against the DNA. TRBV21-1 represents a pseudogene. This CDR3 comprises 15 residues. This CDR3 reads CASSRPGPDTDTQYF. DNA of the CDR3: TGTGCCAGCAGCCGTCCAGGGCCTGACACAGATACGCAGTATTTT.

The chain links TRBV12-1 to TRBJ2-7; the table's D gene call, TRBD1, was not cross checked with the DNA. TRBV12-1 is annotated as a pseudogene. CDR3 length: 11 residues. CDR3 region: CASSPGREQYF. CDR3 DNA sequence: TGTGCCAGCAGCCCAGGTCGCGAGCAGTACTTC.

V gene TRBV2 combines with J gene TRBJ2-5; TRBD2 agrees at 11 bases. Trimming removed 6 bases from V and 5 bases from J; junction bases left unmatched: 8. The CDR3 extends over 15 amino acids. The germline V gene has CDR1 SNHLY and CDR2 FYNNEI. Written as DNA, the CDR3 is TGTGCCAGCAGATTAGCGGGAGGGCCGTGGGAGACCCAGTACTTC. It is translated as CASRLAGGPWETQYF.

This chain connects TRBV19 to TRBJ2-1; D might be TRBD1 (5 bases). V gave up 4 bases and J gave up 1 base, with 11 bases separating them. The germline V gene has CDR1 LNHDA and CDR2 SQIVND (reference sequence). This CDR3 region has 15 residues. The CDR3 nucleotides read TGTGCCAGTAGTAGTGACAGAAAGTCCTACAATGAGCAGTTCTTC. Protein: CASSSDRKSYNEQFF. The whole variable domain, filled in from reference TRBV19 and TRBJ2-1, reads DGGITQSPKYLFRKEGQNVTLSCEQNLNHDAMYWYRQDPGQGLRLIYYSQIVNDFQKGDIAEGYSVSREKKESFPLTVTSAQKNPTAFYLCASSSDRKSYNEQFFGPGTRLTVL.

V is TRBV5-6 and J is TRBJ1-5; TRBD1 matches at 7 bases. Germline CDR1 SGHDT, CDR2 YYEEEE. This CDR3 has 16 residues. J was trimmed by 0 bases and V by 2 bases; bases with no gene match: 5. CDR3 in amino acids: CASSLGGLYSNQPQHF. CDR3 coding DNA: TGTGCCAGCAGCTTAGGGGGCCTATATAGCAATCAGCCCCAGCATTTT.

The J gene is TRBJ2-3, the V gene TRBV2; maybe TRBD2 (5 bases). V was cut by 4 bases and J by 4 bases, with 21 bases left in between. Germline loops: CDR1 SNHLY, CDR2 FYNNEI. This CDR3 spans 17 amino acids. The CDR3 here is CASSGSPGLFKPDTQYF. CDR3 sequence (DNA): TGTGCCAGCAGTGGGTCCCCTGGACTTTTCAAGCCAGATACGCAGTATTTT.

About this clone itself: This specimen includes other DNA sequences encoding the same CDR3. The V and J genes are TRBV7-9 and TRBJ2-5; TRBD2 is a possible D gene (6 bases). Trimming stripped 5 bases from V and 2 bases from J, with 15 bases between. Germline values: CDR1 SEHNR, CDR2 FQNEAQ (reference sequence). There are 15 residues in the CDR3. CDR3 sequence reads: CASSPKRRVQETQYF. CDR3 coding DNA: TGTGCCAGCAGCCCTAAAAGGAGGGTTCAAGAGACCCAGTACTTC.

This chain joins TRBV5-8 and TRBJ1-2, with unresolved D. There are 14 residues in the CDR3. CDR1 is SGHTS and CDR2 is YDEGEE in the germline V gene. Trimming took off 4 bases at V and 8 bases at J, with 18 bases between the two ends. The CDR3 protein is CASSPRTAFRGYTF. The CDR3 region has the DNA TGTGCCAGCAGCCCTAGGACTGCCTTTAGGGGCTACACCTTC.

This chain uses TRBV28 with TRBJ1-1, with a tentative D call TRBD1 (6 bases). Looked up from germline, CDR1 is MDHEN and CDR2 is SYDVKM. Trimming took 4 bases from V and 2 from J, leaving 14 bases between them. The CDR3 has 15 residues. CDR3 DNA: TGTGCCAGCAGTTACGCAGGGGTAGGAAACACTGAAGCTTTCTTT. Its protein is CASSYAGVGNTEAFF.

The chain has TRBV6-6 and TRBJ1-4; TRBD1 agrees at 8 bases. Germline CDR1 is MNHNY and CDR2 is SVGAGI (reference sequence). The V gene end was trimmed by 6 bases and the J gene end by 8 bases; junction bases not matched to a gene: 8. This CDR3 is 14 amino acids long. The CDR3: CASRPTGVVEKLFF. DNA of the CDR3: TGTGCCAGCAGACCGACAGGGGTGGTGGAAAAACTGTTTTTT.

The genes are TRBV7-3 and TRBJ2-5, with a tentative D call TRBD1 (5 bases). The CDR3 runs to 15 residues. Between the trimmed V and J ends, which lost 5 bases and 1 base, there was a span of 14 bases. Germline V lookup: CDR1 SGHTA, CDR2 FQGTGA. The CDR3, as DNA: TGTGCCAGCAGCCCTGGGGCAGGTATCCAAGAGACCCAGTACTTC. Residues: CASSPGAGIQETQYF.

V usage is TRBV6-5 and J usage is TRBJ2-7; D might be TRBD1 (6 bases). There are 15 residues in the CDR3. Trimming took 7 bases from V and 3 from J, leaving 19 bases between them. Looked up from germline, CDR1 is MNHEY and CDR2 is SVGAGI. The CDR3 nucleotides read TGTGCCAGCACTCCACCGGGACATACGGGCTACGAGCAGTACTTC. Protein product: CASTPPGHTGYEQYF.

The chain is built from TRBV2 and TRBJ1-6; D call uncertain. The CDR3 extends over 16 amino acids. Germline CDR1 and CDR2: SNHLY and FYNNEI. V lost 3 bases and J 7 bases, leaving 16 bases between the germline ends. The DNA of the CDR3 is TGTGCCAGCAGTGAGTTGGGCGGGCCCAGAAATTCACCCCTCCACTTT. Translated: CASSELGGPRNSPLHF.

V is TRBV7-9 and J is TRBJ1-5, with TRBD1 as a possible D gene (6 bases). This CDR3 region has 15 residues. Germline V gene lookup returns CDR1 SEHNR and CDR2 FQNEAQ (reference sequence). V gave up 5 bases and J gave up 6 bases, with 17 bases separating them. The CDR3 loop reads CASSHQGQEPQPQHF. The CDR3 DNA follows: TGTGCCAGCAGCCACCAGGGACAAGAACCTCAGCCCCAGCATTTT. Combining the CDR3 with reference TRBV7-9 and TRBJ1-5 gives the whole variable domain DTGVSQNPRHKITKRGQNVTFRCDPISEHNRLYWYRQTLGQGPEFLTYFQNEAQLEKSRLLSDRFSAERPKGSFSTLEIQRTEQGDSAMYLCASSHQGQEPQPQHFGDGTRLSIL.

J is TRBJ2-3 and V is TRBV2, with TRBD1 matching over 7 bases. With V trimmed by 4 bases and J by 5 bases, 6 bases remained unmatched. The CDR3 has 14 amino acids. Per the germline V gene, CDR1 is SNHLY and CDR2 is FYNNEI. Here the CDR3 DNA reads TGTGCCAGCAGTGTGCTTTCAGGGGGAGATACGCAGTATTTT. Translating it yields CASSVLSGGDTQYF.

V is TRBV19 and J is TRBJ1-2; weak D call: TRBD1 (5 bases). This CDR3 has 14 residues. The V and J ends lost 3 bases and 7 bases respectively, with 15 bases between them. Germline CDR1 is LNHDA and CDR2 is SQIVND (reference sequence). CDR3 bases: TGTGCCAGTAGTATGGGGCAGGGCGGCCGTGGCTACACCTTC. Its protein is CASSMGQGGRGYTF.

The chain couples TRBV7-9 to TRBJ1-5; 9 nucleotides agree with TRBD1. V gave up 5 bases and J gave up 6 bases; unmatched junction bases: 8. Per germline, CDR1 SEHNR and CDR2 FQNEAQ (reference sequence). The CDR3 is made up of 15 amino acids. This CDR3 is CASSPPGQGSQPQHF. DNA of the CDR3: TGTGCCAGCAGCCCGCCGGGACAGGGATCTCAGCCCCAGCATTTT.

This chain links TRBV5-1 with TRBJ1-1; D not certain. The V gene's germline CDR1 is SGHRS and CDR2 YFSETQ. This CDR3 spans 14 amino acids. V was pared by 0 bases and J by 6 bases, with 12 bases between. The CDR3 reads CASSLARRASEAFF. CDR3 coding DNA: TGCGCCAGCAGCTTGGCTCGGAGGGCCTCTGAAGCTTTCTTT.

The genes are TRBV28 and TRBJ2-4; 11 bases are shared with TRBD2. This CDR3 contains 16 residues. Germline V gene data show CDR1 as MDHEN and CDR2 as SYDVKM. The V segment lost 4 bases and the J segment 6 bases; nucleotides outside the gene matches: 8. Written as DNA, the CDR3 is TGTGCCAGCAGTTCTCCACTAGCGGGAGTAACAAACATTCAGTACTTC. Translating it yields CASSSPLAGVTNIQYF.

In DNA, the CDR3 is TGTGCCAGCAGTTTTGGGCGCACAGATACGCAGTATTTT. Protein sequence: CASSFGRTDTQYF. The chain is built from TRBV12-3 or TRBV12-4 and TRBJ2-3; no firm D call. V was pared by 3 bases and J by 1 base, with 5 bases between. CDR3 length: 13 amino acids.

This clone was counted a single time. The chain uses TRBV5-1 and TRBJ1-5; D remains ambiguous. The CDR3 is 14 residues long. Germline V lookup: CDR1 SGHRS, CDR2 YFSETQ. Deletions cut 4 bases from V and 2 bases from J, with 10 bases between. CDR3 coding DNA: TGCGCCAGCAGCGTCCCGTCGGGCAATCAGCCCCAGCATTTT. This translates into CASSVPSGNQPQHF.

The gene calls are TRBV5-4 and TRBJ2-3; maybe TRBD2 (6 bases). This CDR3 is 15 amino acids long. Trimming stripped 0 bases from V and 4 bases from J, with 12 bases between. Per the germline V gene, CDR1 is SGHNT and CDR2 is YYREEE (reference sequence). The CDR3 loop is CASSLALACADTQYF. The CDR3 DNA sequence: TGTGCCAGCAGCTTGGCGCTAGCGTGCGCAGATACGCAGTATTTT.

On this clone itself: Other DNA variants within this sample encode the same CDR3. V gene TRBV14 combines with J gene TRBJ2-7; 10 bases agree with TRBD2. The V gene end was trimmed by 5 bases and the J gene end by 4 bases; junction bases not matched to a gene: 2. There are 13 residues in the CDR3. Per germline, CDR1 SGHDN and CDR2 FVKESK. The CDR3 nucleotides read TGTGCCAGCAGCTTGGGACTAGCGTACGAGCAGTACTTC. This gives the protein CASSLGLAYEQYF.

This clone occurred once. V gene TRBV28 combines with J gene TRBJ1-2; tentative D call: TRBD1 (6 bases). The CDR3 is made up of 14 amino acids. Germline assignment: CDR1 MDHEN and CDR2 SYDVKM. Trimming pared 5 bases from V and 4 bases from J, leaving 14 bases between. CDR3 amino acids: CASSLGTRFYGYTF. The DNA of the CDR3 is TGTGCCAGCAGTCTCGGGACAAGATTCTATGGCTACACCTTC.

The V call is TRBV28, the J call TRBJ2-5, with D possibly TRBD1 on 6 matching bases. V was cut by 2 bases and J by 0 bases, with 13 bases left in between. CDR1 and CDR2 (germline): MDHEN, SYDVKM. The CDR3 has 16 residues. The chain's CDR3 is CASSLLDRINQETQYF. DNA of the CDR3: TGTGCCAGCAGTTTACTGGACAGAATAAACCAAGAGACCCAGTACTTC.

This chain connects TRBV6-6 to TRBJ1-5; D is possibly TRBD1 (5 bases). This CDR3 contains 16 residues. Per the germline V gene, CDR1 is MNHNY and CDR2 is SVGAGI (reference sequence). The V gene lost 8 bases and the J gene lost 4 bases, with 21 bases spanning the gap. This CDR3 is CASRTWVVTANQPQHF. The CDR3, as DNA: TGTGCCAGCCGGACATGGGTAGTGACAGCGAATCAGCCCCAGCATTTT.

V usage is TRBV10-3 and J usage is TRBJ2-7, with TRBD2 identical over 11 bases. This CDR3 region has 17 residues. Germline-derived CDR1 and CDR2 are ENHRY and SYGVKD. J lost 0 bases, V lost 2 bases, and 6 bases had no gene match. The CDR3 nucleotides read TGTGCCATCAGTGAGGCGCAGACTAGCGGGACCTCCTACGAGCAGTACTTC. Translation: CAISEAQTSGTSYEQYF.

This clone occurred a few times. The chain couples TRBV28 to TRBJ2-4; the D is unclear. V lost 3 bases, J lost 1 base, and 16 bases lay in between. The CDR3 loop spans 17 amino acids. In germline, CDR1 is MDHEN, CDR2 SYDVKM. The DNA of the CDR3 is TGTGCCAGCAGTTTTCGCGCGGAGCTTGACGCCAAAAACATTCAGTACTTC. Translated, it gives CASSFRAELDAKNIQYF.

This chain joins TRBV28 and TRBJ2-7, with 12 bases lining up with TRBD2. CDR3 length: 13 amino acids. The germline V gene encodes CDR1 MDHEN and CDR2 SYDVKM. V lost 8 bases to trimming and J lost 6 bases; unmatched junction nucleotides: 5. In nucleotides, the CDR3 is TGTGCCAGCTTTGAACTAGCGGGAGGCGAGCAGTACTTC. Protein product: CASFELAGGEQYF.

This chain links TRBV6-1 with TRBJ1-2, with D possibly matching TRBD1 (5 bases). This CDR3 has 14 amino acids. V shed 3 bases and J shed 4 bases, with 12 bases lying between them. Germline CDR1 MNHNS, CDR2 SASEGT. DNA of the CDR3: TGTGCCAGCAGTGATAAGCGGGGACCCTATGGCTACACCTTC. Its translation: CASSDKRGPYGYTF.